This is a list of T cell receptor beta chains from one sample in a study of control samples from healthy donors and cancer patients. Produced via immunoSEQ multiplex PCR; TCRdb's table is partial and in-frame only. This table has 50,000 to 55,000 clones, 87% appearing once. Sequencing was performed on PBMCs. The source is a man aged 55 to 69 with head and neck cancer. Each CDR3 is given without its conserved first and last residue.

v_call: TRBV3-1/TRBV3-2
j_call: TRBJ1-2
cdr3_length: 12
cdr3_aa: ASSRTGTGYGYT

v_call: TRBV29-1
j_call: TRBJ2-2
cdr3_length: 11
cdr3_aa: SVRGRSTGELF

v_call: TRBV19
j_call: TRBJ2-1
cdr3_length: 12
cdr3_aa: ASSIGGGLGEQF

v_call: TRBV11-2
j_call: TRBJ2-7
cdr3_length: 16
cdr3_aa: ASSLTGPGTSGGREQY

v_call: TRBV6-2/TRBV6-3
j_call: TRBJ1-5
cdr3_length: 16
cdr3_aa: ASSQNRQGTYSNQPQH

v_call: TRBV3-1/TRBV3-2
j_call: TRBJ1-6
cdr3_length: 12
cdr3_aa: ASSQSARVSPLH

v_call: TRBV13
j_call: TRBJ2-7
cdr3_length: 12
cdr3_aa: ASSLGGRRYEQY

v_call: TRBV28
j_call: TRBJ2-3
cdr3_length: 12
cdr3_aa: ASGLAGAGDTQY

v_call: TRBV5-4
j_call: TRBJ2-2
cdr3_length: 12
cdr3_aa: ASSLAGKTGELF

v_call: TRBV4-1
j_call: TRBJ1-4
cdr3_length: 14
cdr3_aa: ASSLGHSATNEKLF

v_call: TRBV3-1/TRBV3-2
j_call: TRBJ2-3
cdr3_length: 11
cdr3_aa: ASSQLVSDTQY

v_call: TRBV19
j_call: TRBJ2-2
cdr3_length: 14
cdr3_aa: ASSPQVDRGTGELF

v_call: TRBV15
j_call: TRBJ2-5
cdr3_length: 13
cdr3_aa: ATSRDIGQQETQY

v_call: TRBV4-3
j_call: TRBJ2-2
cdr3_length: 18
cdr3_aa: ASSQENIWDRGYNTGELF

v_call: TRBV19
j_call: TRBJ2-2
cdr3_length: 14
cdr3_aa: ASSMGGLAFPGELF

v_call: TRBV7-9
j_call: TRBJ2-3
cdr3_length: 12
cdr3_aa: ASSLRQGADTQY

v_call: TRBV29-1
j_call: TRBJ2-1
cdr3_length: 12
cdr3_aa: SVELDRGYNEQF

v_call: TRBV6-2/TRBV6-3
j_call: TRBJ2-1
cdr3_length: 16
cdr3_aa: ASSYSLGLVRAHNEQF

v_call: TRBV5-6
j_call: TRBJ1-6
cdr3_length: 13
cdr3_aa: ASSRFGRDNSPLH

v_call: TRBV19
j_call: TRBJ2-2
cdr3_length: 15
cdr3_aa: ASSERATGGPTGELF

v_call: TRBV19
j_call: TRBJ2-1
cdr3_length: 14
cdr3_aa: ASRAHSLARNNEQF

v_call: TRBV9
j_call: TRBJ2-3
cdr3_length: 12
cdr3_aa: ASSVRPKGDTQY

v_call: TRBV18
j_call: TRBJ2-1
cdr3_length: 14
cdr3_aa: ASSPLSGGAINEQF

v_call: TRBV5-3
j_call: TRBJ1-1
cdr3_length: 17
cdr3_aa: ARSLETVRPKGSSTEAF

v_call: TRBV4-1
j_call: TRBJ2-5
cdr3_length: 12
cdr3_aa: ASSQLQTQETQY

v_call: TRBV25-1
j_call: TRBJ2-3
cdr3_length: 14
cdr3_aa: ASSDPSGRASDTQY

v_call: TRBV15
j_call: TRBJ2-3
cdr3_length: 13
cdr3_aa: ATSTRTGGADTQY

v_call: TRBV11-3
j_call: TRBJ2-1
cdr3_length: 13
cdr3_aa: ASSRAGGPLNEQF

v_call: TRBV7-9
j_call: TRBJ1-2
cdr3_length: 15
cdr3_aa: ASSPSGAGALNYGYT

v_call: TRBV27
j_call: TRBJ1-2
cdr3_length: 12
cdr3_aa: ASSFPGDHYGYT

v_call: TRBV10-1
j_call: TRBJ2-1
cdr3_length: 11
cdr3_aa: ASTGTRGNEQF

v_call: TRBV18
j_call: TRBJ1-2
cdr3_length: 12
cdr3_aa: ASSSTAENYGYT

v_call: TRBV7-3
j_call: TRBJ2-5
cdr3_length: 13
cdr3_aa: ASSLDPRGRETQY

v_call: TRBV5-1
j_call: TRBJ2-1
cdr3_length: 11
cdr3_aa: ASSWTGYNEQF

v_call: TRBV30
j_call: TRBJ1-5
cdr3_length: 12
cdr3_aa: AWSPQTGNQPQH

v_call: TRBV7-2
j_call: TRBJ2-5
cdr3_length: 14
cdr3_aa: ASSSRTSGLRETQY

v_call: TRBV4-2
j_call: TRBJ2-7
cdr3_length: 12
cdr3_aa: ASSPDTRSREQY

v_call: TRBV30
j_call: TRBJ1-6
cdr3_length: 12
cdr3_aa: AWSVDRFNSPLH

v_call: TRBV28
j_call: TRBJ1-1
cdr3_length: 14
cdr3_aa: ASRSTSPLANTEAF

v_call: TRBV28
j_call: TRBJ1-2
cdr3_length: 10
cdr3_aa: ASSRMNYGYT

v_call: TRBV7-8
j_call: TRBJ2-5
cdr3_length: 12
cdr3_aa: ASSPSRVGETQY

v_call: TRBV7-2
j_call: TRBJ1-2
cdr3_length: 13
cdr3_aa: ASSLMGALGDGYT

v_call: TRBV28
j_call: TRBJ2-2
cdr3_length: 11
cdr3_aa: ASRGSNTGELF

v_call: TRBV7-2
j_call: TRBJ1-1
cdr3_length: 16
cdr3_aa: ASSPRIRDRGTNTEAF

v_call: TRBV7-2
j_call: TRBJ1-6
cdr3_length: 15
cdr3_aa: ASSLGLIGQGNSPLH

v_call: TRBV19
j_call: TRBJ2-4
cdr3_length: 12
cdr3_aa: ASRTTGAGNIQY

v_call: TRBV6-5
j_call: TRBJ1-6
cdr3_length: 13
cdr3_aa: ASSYSRTGDSPLH

v_call: TRBV11-2
j_call: TRBJ2-5
cdr3_length: 11
cdr3_aa: ASSPGQGETQY

v_call: TRBV7-9
j_call: TRBJ1-1
cdr3_length: 12
cdr3_aa: ASSRAGGSTEAF

v_call: TRBV6-6
j_call: TRBJ2-7
cdr3_length: 12
cdr3_aa: ASSYPGQGTEQY

v_call: TRBV28
j_call: TRBJ1-4
cdr3_length: 12
cdr3_aa: ASISEGYNEKLF

v_call: TRBV6-2/TRBV6-3
j_call: TRBJ1-1
cdr3_length: 10
cdr3_aa: ASSYDYGKAF

v_call: TRBV7-9
j_call: TRBJ1-2
cdr3_length: 11
cdr3_aa: ASSLEGNYGYT

v_call: TRBV30
j_call: TRBJ1-2
cdr3_length: 11
cdr3_aa: AWSIPTNYGYT

v_call: TRBV5-1
j_call: TRBJ1-2
cdr3_length: 13
cdr3_aa: ASSLGQIRTYGYT

v_call: TRBV7-2
j_call: TRBJ2-1
cdr3_length: 13
cdr3_aa: ASSLVQGAGNEQF